This TCR beta chain was recorded in a study of T cells in Graves' hyperthyroidism and ophthalmopathy. Across the whole study: Blood from the periphery was taken at initial diagnosis, before any treatment.

RNA transcripts yielded amplified TCR beta CDR3 regions. Primed by the HTBI set, a first-round RT-PCR was run on the TCR CDR3. TCRdb redid the calling of the multiplex PCR reads with MiXCR, one entry per CDR3 protein. Seen here are some 490,000 distinct CDR3 sequences, about 20% observed once, and the top ten hold 45% to 55%. The J segment lost 4 bases and the V segment lost 6 bases, leaving 7 bases of the junction unmatched. Germline-derived CDR1 and CDR2 are ENHRY and SYGVKD. The CDR3 covers 14 residues. The clonotype originates from a woman between 65 and 79 years old with Graves' ophthalmopathy. Input material: blood. The gene calls are TRBV10-3 and TRBJ2-5; 8 nucleotides match TRBD1. CDR3 sequence reads: CAIRPGQVGETQYF. Written as DNA, the CDR3 is TGTGCCATCAGGCCGGGACAGGTCGGAGAGACCCAGTACTTC.